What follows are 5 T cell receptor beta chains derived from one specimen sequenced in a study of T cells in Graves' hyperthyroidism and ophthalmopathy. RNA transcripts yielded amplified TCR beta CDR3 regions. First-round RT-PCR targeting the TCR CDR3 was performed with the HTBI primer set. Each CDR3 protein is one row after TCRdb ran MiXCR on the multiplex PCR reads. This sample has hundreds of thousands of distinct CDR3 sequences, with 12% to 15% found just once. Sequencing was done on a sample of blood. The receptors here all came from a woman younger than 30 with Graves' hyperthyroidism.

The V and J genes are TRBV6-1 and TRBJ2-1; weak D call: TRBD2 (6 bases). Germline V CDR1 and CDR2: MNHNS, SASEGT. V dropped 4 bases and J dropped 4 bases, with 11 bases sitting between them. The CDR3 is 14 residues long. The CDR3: CASSVRLEYNEQFF. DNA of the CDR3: TGTGCCAGCAGTGTCCGACTAGAGTACAATGAGCAGTTCTTC.

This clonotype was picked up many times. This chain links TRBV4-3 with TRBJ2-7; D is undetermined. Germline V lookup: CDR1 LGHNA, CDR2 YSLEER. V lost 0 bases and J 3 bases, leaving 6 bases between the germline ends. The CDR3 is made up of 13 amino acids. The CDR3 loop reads CASSQDRSYEQYF. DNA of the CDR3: TGCGCCAGCAGCCAAGATCGGAGCTACGAGCAGTACTTC.

The CDR3 DNA is TGTGCCAGCAGTACGGGGATTCTGGAGACCCAGTACTTC. Encoded protein: CASSTGILETQYF. The chain uses TRBV27 and TRBJ2-5; a weak D match, TRBD2 (5 bases). The CDR3 extends over 13 amino acids. The germline V and J ends were trimmed by 5 bases and 5 bases, with 12 bases remaining between them. CDR1 is MNHEY and CDR2 is SMNVEV in the germline V gene (reference sequence).

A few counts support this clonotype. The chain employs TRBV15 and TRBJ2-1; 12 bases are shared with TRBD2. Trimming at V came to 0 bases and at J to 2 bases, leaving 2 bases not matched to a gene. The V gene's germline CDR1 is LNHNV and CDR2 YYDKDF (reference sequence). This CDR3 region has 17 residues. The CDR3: CATSRDGLAGTYNEQFF. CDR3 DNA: TGTGCCACCAGCAGAGACGGACTAGCGGGGACCTACAATGAGCAGTTCTTC.

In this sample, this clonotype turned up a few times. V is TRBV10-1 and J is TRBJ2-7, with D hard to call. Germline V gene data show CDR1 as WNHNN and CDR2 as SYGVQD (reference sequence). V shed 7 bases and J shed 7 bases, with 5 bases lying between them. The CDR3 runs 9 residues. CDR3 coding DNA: TGCGCCAGCATGGGGGAGCAGTACTTC. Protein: CASMGEQYF.